This T cell receptor beta chain was recorded in a study of T cells in Graves' hyperthyroidism and ophthalmopathy. Amplification yielded TCR beta CDR3 regions, with RNA transcripts as the source. Initially, a first-round RT-PCR of the TCR CDR3 employed the HTBI primer set. TCRdb recomputed calls from the multiplex PCR reads with MiXCR, one row per CDR3 protein. Among about 400,000 distinct CDR3 sequences, approximately 13% were seen once, and the ten largest hold 9.2%. This clonotype was seen repeatedly, ten times or more. The length of the CDR3 is 13 residues. Germline V gives CDR1 KGHSY, CDR2 FQNENV. Trimming took off 0 bases at V and 5 bases at J, with 7 bases between the two ends.

This sequence joins TRBV16 and TRBJ2-5; the D call may be TRBD1 or TRBD2 (5 bases each). Input material: blood. The TCR was taken from a woman between 18 and 30 years old with Graves' hyperthyroidism. DNA of the CDR3: TGTGCCAGCAGCCAATCGGGGGAGGAGACCCAGTACTTC. This translates into CASSQSGEETQYF. Filled out from reference TRBV16 and TRBJ2-5, the complete variable domain reads GEEVAQTPKHLVRGEGQKAKLYCAPIKGHSYVFWYQQVLKNEFKFLISFQNENVFDETGMPKERFSAKCLPNSPCSLEIQATKLEDSAVYFCASSQSGEETQYFGPGTRLLVL.